This T cell receptor (beta chain) was identified during a study of cytomegalovirus exposure and HLA in healthy donors. The overall study: Unique TCR beta sequences numbering some 110 million came from 150 million to 200 million T cells in an earlier analysis.

General observations from the study: Among CMV-associated TCR beta chains, most appeared HLA-restricted in a later analysis. A later analysis found common viral pathogens apparently linked to several of the most significant clusters.

Germline CDR1 is SGHTA and CDR2 is FQGNSA. V lost 1 base to trimming and J lost 3 bases, with 18 bases between them. The CDR3 has 18 amino acids. Notes on this clone: Its antigen is undetermined.

The PCR employed 60 Vbeta primers together with 13 Jbeta primers. Method: immunoSEQ multiplex PCR; TCRdb's copy keeps in-frame clones and lacks some. The sample includes approximately 160,000 clones, over 70% of them seen just once. The donors comprised healthy bone marrow donors. The specimen sequenced was PBMCs. The clonotype was recovered from a woman between 45 and 60 years old in good health and CMV-seropositive. The gene calls are TRBV7-2 and TRBJ2-2, with D possibly TRBD1 on 7 matching bases. The CDR3 protein is CASSLDAGGPVDTGELFF. DNA of the CDR3: TGTGCCAGCAGCTTAGATGCAGGGGGGCCTGTGGACACCGGGGAGCTGTTTTTT.